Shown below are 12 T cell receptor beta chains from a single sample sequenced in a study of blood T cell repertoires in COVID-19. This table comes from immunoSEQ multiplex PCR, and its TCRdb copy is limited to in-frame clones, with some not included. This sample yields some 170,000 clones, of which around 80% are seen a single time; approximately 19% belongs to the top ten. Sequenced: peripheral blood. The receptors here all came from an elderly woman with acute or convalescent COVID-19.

This CDR3 reads CASSSPRQAGGGYTF. Written as DNA, the CDR3 is TGTGCCAGCAGCTCCCCCCGCCAGGCCGGGGGTGGCTACACCTTC. This chain links TRBV5-4 with TRBJ1-2; the D gene is possibly TRBD1 (5 bases). This CDR3 has 15 amino acids. V lost 3 bases and J lost 7, with 19 bases in between. Germline V lookup: CDR1 SGHNT, CDR2 YYREEE (reference sequence).

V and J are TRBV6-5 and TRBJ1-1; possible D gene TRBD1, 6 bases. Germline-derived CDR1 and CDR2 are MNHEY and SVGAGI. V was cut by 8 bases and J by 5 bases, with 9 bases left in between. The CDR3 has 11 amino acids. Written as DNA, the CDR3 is TGTGCCAGCCGGACAGAGACTGAAGCTTTCTTT. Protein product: CASRTETEAFF.

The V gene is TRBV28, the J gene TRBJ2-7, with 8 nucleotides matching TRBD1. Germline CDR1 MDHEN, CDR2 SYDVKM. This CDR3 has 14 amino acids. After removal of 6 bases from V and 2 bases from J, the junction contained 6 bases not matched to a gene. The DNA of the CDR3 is TGTGCCAGCAGCCGACAGGGGTCTACCTACGAGCAGTACTTC. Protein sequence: CASSRQGSTYEQYF.

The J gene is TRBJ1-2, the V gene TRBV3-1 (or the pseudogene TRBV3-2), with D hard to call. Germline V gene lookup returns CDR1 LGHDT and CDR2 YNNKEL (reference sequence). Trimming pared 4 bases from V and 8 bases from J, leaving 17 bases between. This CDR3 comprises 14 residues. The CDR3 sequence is CASSPKPSGTGYTF. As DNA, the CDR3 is TGTGCCAGCAGCCCCAAGCCGTCAGGTACCGGCTACACCTTC.

The CDR3 region has the DNA TGTGCCAGCAGCAGAGGGGGCTCCGGGGAGCTGTTTTTT. Its translation is CASSRGGSGELFF. This chain joins TRBV3-1 (or the pseudogene TRBV3-2) and TRBJ2-2, with 7 positions matching TRBD1. CDR1 LGHDT and CDR2 YNNKEL come from the germline V gene (reference sequence). This CDR3 comprises 13 residues. After removal of 5 bases from V and 6 bases from J, the junction contained 3 bases not matched to a gene.

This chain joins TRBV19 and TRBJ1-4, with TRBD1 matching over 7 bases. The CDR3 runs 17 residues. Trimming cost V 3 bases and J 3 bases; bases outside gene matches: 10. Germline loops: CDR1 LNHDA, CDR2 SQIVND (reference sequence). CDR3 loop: CASSMTGLANSNEKLFF. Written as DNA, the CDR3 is TGTGCCAGTAGTATGACAGGGCTGGCGAATTCTAATGAAAAACTGTTTTTT. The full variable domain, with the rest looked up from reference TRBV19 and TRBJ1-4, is DGGITQSPKYLFRKEGQNVTLSCEQNLNHDAMYWYRQDPGQGLRLIYYSQIVNDFQKGDIAEGYSVSREKKESFPLTVTSAQKNPTAFYLCASSMTGLANSNEKLFFGSGTQLSVL.

The DNA for the CDR3 is TGTGCATCGGCAGCGGGAGGGCCGGAGACCCAGTACTTC. It yields the protein CASAAGGPETQYF. The rearrangement uses TRBV19 and TRBJ2-5, with 10 bases lining up with TRBD2. The CDR3 is 13 amino acids. Germline CDR1 is LNHDA and CDR2 is SQIVND (reference sequence).

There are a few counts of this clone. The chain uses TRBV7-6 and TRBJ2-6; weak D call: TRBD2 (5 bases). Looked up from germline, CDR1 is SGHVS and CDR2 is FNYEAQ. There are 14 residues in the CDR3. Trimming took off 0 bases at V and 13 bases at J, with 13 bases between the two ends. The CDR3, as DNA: TGTGCCAGCAGCTTAGCGCGGGTCGATTCGGTCCTGACTTTC. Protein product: CASSLARVDSVLTF.

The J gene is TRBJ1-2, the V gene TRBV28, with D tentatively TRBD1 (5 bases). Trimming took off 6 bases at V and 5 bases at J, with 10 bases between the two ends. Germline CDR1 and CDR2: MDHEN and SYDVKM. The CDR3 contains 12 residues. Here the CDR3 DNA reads TGTGCCAGCAGCCGCTCAGGGTATGGCTACACCTTC. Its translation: CASSRSGYGYTF.

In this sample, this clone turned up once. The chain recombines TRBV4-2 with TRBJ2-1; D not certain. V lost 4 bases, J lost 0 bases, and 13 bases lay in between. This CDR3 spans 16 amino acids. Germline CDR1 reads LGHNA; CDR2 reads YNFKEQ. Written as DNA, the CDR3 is TGTGCCAGCAGCCCCTGGTCGGAGAGCTCCTACAATGAGCAGTTCTTC. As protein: CASSPWSESSYNEQFF.

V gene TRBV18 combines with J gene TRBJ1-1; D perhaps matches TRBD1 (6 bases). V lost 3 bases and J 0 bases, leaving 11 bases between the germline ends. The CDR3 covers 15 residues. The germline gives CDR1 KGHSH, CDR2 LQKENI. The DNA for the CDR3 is TGTGCCAGCTCACCTCAACAGGGCATGAACACTGAAGCTTTCTTT. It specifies CASSPQQGMNTEAFF.

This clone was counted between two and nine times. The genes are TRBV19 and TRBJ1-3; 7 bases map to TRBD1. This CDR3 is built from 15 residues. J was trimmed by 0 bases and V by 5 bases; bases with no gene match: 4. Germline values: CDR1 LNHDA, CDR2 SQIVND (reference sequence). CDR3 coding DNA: TGTGCCAGTAGTCCGGGACAGCACTCTGGAAACACCATATATTTT. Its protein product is CASSPGQHSGNTIYF. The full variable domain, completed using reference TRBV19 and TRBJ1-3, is DGGITQSPKYLFRKEGQNVTLSCEQNLNHDAMYWYRQDPGQGLRLIYYSQIVNDFQKGDIAEGYSVSREKKESFPLTVTSAQKNPTAFYLCASSPGQHSGNTIYFGEGSWLTVV.